The source of this TCR beta chain is a study of neurological immune-mediated disorders. The team produced cDNA through 5'RACE using 10-nucleotide random UMIs. One entry per CDR3 protein, called by TCRdb with MiXCR from the 5' RACE reads. In the table there are around 78,000 distinct CDR3 sequences, about a sixth of which are singletons. The CDR3 is 13 residues long. Per germline, CDR1 DFQATT and CDR2 SNEGSKA (reference sequence). The germline V and J ends were trimmed by 0 bases and 8 bases, with 13 bases remaining between them. Material for sequencing was PBMCs. The chain links TRBV20-1 to TRBJ1-1; D unresolved. This receptor was identified in a woman aged 40 to 55 in good health. The CDR3 sequence is CSARDPGKGEAFF. CDR3 DNA: TGCAGTGCTAGAGATCCGGGGAAAGGGGAAGCTTTCTTT.